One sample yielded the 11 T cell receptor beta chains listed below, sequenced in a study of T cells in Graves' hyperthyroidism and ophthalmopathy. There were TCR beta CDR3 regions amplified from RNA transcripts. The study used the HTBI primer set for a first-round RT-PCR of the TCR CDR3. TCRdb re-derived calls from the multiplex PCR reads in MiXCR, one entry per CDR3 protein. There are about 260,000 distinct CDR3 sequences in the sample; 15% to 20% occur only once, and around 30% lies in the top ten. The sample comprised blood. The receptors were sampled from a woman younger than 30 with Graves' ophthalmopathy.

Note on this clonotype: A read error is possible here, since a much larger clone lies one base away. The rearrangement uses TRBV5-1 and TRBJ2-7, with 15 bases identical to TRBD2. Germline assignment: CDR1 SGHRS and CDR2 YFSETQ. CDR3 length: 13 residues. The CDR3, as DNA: TGTGCCAGCGGACTAGCGGGGGGGCGCGAGCAGTACTTC. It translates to CASGLAGGREQYF.

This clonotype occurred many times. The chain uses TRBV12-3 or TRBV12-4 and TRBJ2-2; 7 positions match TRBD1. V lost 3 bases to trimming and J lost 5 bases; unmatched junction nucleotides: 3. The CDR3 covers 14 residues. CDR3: CASSFDRVTGELFF. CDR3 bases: TGTGCCAGCAGTTTTGACAGGGTGACCGGGGAGCTGTTTTTT.

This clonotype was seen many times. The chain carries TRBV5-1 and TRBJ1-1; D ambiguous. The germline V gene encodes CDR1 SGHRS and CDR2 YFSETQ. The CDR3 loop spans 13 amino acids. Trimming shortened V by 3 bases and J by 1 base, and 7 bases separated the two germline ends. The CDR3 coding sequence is TGCGCCAGCAGCTCCTCCGGGAACACTGAAGCTTTCTTT. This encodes CASSSSGNTEAFF.

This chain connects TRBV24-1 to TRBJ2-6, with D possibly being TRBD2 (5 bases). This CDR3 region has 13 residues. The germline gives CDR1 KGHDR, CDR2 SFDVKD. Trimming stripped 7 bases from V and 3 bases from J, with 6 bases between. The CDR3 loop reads CATSAGGANVLTF. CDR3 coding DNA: TGTGCCACCAGCGCGGGTGGGGCCAACGTCCTGACTTTC.

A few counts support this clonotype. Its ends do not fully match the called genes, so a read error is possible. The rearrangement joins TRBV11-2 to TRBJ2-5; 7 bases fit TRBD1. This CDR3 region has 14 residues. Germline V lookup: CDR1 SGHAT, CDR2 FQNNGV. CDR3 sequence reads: CASSSHRDSETRYF. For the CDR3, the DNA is TGTGCCAGCAGCTCTCACCGGGACAGCGAGACCCGGTACTTC.

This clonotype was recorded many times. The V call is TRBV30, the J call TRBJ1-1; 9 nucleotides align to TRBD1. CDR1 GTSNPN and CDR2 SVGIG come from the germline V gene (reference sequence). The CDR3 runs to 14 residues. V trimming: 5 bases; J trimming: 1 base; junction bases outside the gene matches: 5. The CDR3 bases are TGTGCCTGGCGGGTGGGACAGGGGAACACTGAAGCTTTCTTT. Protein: CAWRVGQGNTEAFF.

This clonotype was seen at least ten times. CDR3 sequence (DNA): TGCAGTGCTAGAAGCGAGACCCAGTACTTC. It specifies CSARSETQYF. This rearrangement joins TRBV20-1 to TRBJ2-5, with D hard to call. The germline V and J ends were trimmed by 2 bases and 5 bases, with 3 bases remaining between them. Germline CDR1 is DFQATT and CDR2 is SNEGSKA (reference sequence). The CDR3 has 10 amino acids.

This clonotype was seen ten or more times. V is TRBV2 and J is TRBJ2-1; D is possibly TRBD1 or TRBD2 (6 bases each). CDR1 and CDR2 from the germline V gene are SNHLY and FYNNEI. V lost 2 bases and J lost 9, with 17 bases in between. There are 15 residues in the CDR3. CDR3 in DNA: TGTGCCAGCAGTGAACTACTAGCAGGGACAATTGAGCAGTTCTTC. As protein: CASSELLAGTIEQFF.

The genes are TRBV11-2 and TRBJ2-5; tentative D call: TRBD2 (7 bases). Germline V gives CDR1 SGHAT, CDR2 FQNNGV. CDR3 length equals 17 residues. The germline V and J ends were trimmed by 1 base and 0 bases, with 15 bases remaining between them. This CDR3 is CASSLVLGGRDQETQYF. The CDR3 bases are TGTGCCAGCAGCTTAGTTTTAGGGGGGAGGGACCAAGAGACCCAGTACTTC.

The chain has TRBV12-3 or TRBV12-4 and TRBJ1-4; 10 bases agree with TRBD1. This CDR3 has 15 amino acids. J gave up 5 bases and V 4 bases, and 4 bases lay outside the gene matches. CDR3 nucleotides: TGTGCCAGCAGTTGGGACAGGGGCGCAAATGAAAAACTGTTTTTT. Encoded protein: CASSWDRGANEKLFF.

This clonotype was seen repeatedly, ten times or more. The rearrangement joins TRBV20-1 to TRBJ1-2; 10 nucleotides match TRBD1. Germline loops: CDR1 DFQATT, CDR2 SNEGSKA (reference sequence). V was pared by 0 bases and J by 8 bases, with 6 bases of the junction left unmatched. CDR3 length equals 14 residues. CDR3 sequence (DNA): TGCAGTGCTAGAGACCCGGGACAGGGGAACGGCTACACCTTC. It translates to CSARDPGQGNGYTF.